Presented here are 12 T cell receptor beta chains from one specimen sequenced in a study of cytomegalovirus exposure and HLA in healthy donors. The PCR used 60 Vbeta and 13 Jbeta primers. The assay was immunoSEQ multiplex PCR, and TCRdb's table has in-frame clones only and misses some. The table includes 100,000 to 150,000 clones, around 80% detected once. The sequenced material came from PBMCs. These receptor sequences come from a human donor in good health.

J is TRBJ1-1 and V is TRBV18; no definite D call. This CDR3 is built from 14 residues. V was shortened by 6 bases and J by 1 base, with 12 bases between the two germline ends. Germline V gene sequence: CDR1 KGHSH, CDR2 LQKENI. The CDR3 coding sequence is TGTGCCAGCTCGTGGGCTTTACCGAACACTGAAGCTTTCTTT. Its translation is CASSWALPNTEAFF.

The rearrangement uses TRBV15 and TRBJ2-7; 10 nucleotides match TRBD1. Trimming removed 5 bases from V and 5 bases from J; junction bases left unmatched: 6. Germline V gene sequence: CDR1 LNHNV, CDR2 YYDKDF (reference sequence). The CDR3 has 14 amino acids. The CDR3 DNA sequence: TGTGCCACCAGCGGGACGACAGGGGGCGACGAGCAGTACTTC. It specifies CATSGTTGGDEQYF.

This clone was recorded only once. The chain uses TRBV10-1 and TRBJ2-7, with D possibly being TRBD2 (6 bases). V lost 4 bases, J lost 4 bases, and 11 bases lay in between. This CDR3 comprises 13 residues. Germline V lookup: CDR1 WNHNN, CDR2 SYGVQD (reference sequence). CDR3 sequence: CASSGQRAYEQYF. CDR3 nucleotide sequence: TGCGCCAGCAGTGGACAGCGGGCTTACGAGCAGTACTTC.

The chain employs TRBV7-9 and TRBJ1-5; a possible D gene is TRBD1 (5 bases). Germline CDR1 and CDR2: SEHNR and FQNEAQ (reference sequence). The CDR3 length is 16 residues. Deletions cut 4 bases from V and 11 bases from J, with 24 bases between. For the CDR3, the DNA is TGTGCCAGCAGCTCCCAGAATTTACTTGGGGGGGAGTCCCAGCATTTT. Its translation: CASSSQNLLGGESQHF. Full variable domain (remainder filled in from reference TRBV7-9 and TRBJ1-5): DTGVSQNPRHKITKRGQNVTFRCDPISEHNRLYWYRQTLGQGPEFLTYFQNEAQLEKSRLLSDRFSAERPKGSFSTLEIQRTEQGDSAMYLCASSSQNLLGGESQHFGDGTRLSIL.

CDR3 residues: CASTPTTGDEQYF. CDR3 sequence (DNA): TGTGCCAGCACCCCAACAACAGGGGACGAGCAGTACTTC. This rearrangement joins TRBV9 to TRBJ2-7; 7 positions match TRBD1. This CDR3 region has 13 residues. V shed 6 bases and J 5 bases; nucleotides not matched to a gene: 8. Germline V gene lookup returns CDR1 SGDLS and CDR2 YYNGEE.

The rearrangement links TRBV7-8 to TRBJ2-2, with TRBD1 identical over 12 bases. This CDR3 has 19 amino acids. Trimming took 4 bases from V and 5 from J; bases not matched to a gene: 14. The germline CDR1 and CDR2 sequences are SGHVS and FQNEAQ. The CDR3 spells CASSYFSGTGGGGTGELFF. The CDR3, as DNA: TGTGCCAGCAGCTACTTTTCGGGGACAGGGGGCGGCGGGACCGGGGAGCTGTTTTTT. Supplemented by reference TRBV7-8 and TRBJ2-2, the full variable domain reads GAGVSQSPRYKVAKRGQDVALRCDPISGHVSLFWYQQALGQGPEFLTYFQNEAQLDKSGLPSDRFFAERPEGSVSTLKIQRTQQEDSAVYLCASSYFSGTGGGGTGELFFGEGSRLTVL.

The gene calls are TRBV5-1 and TRBJ2-7; D unresolved. This CDR3 has 13 residues. Germline CDR1 is SGHRS and CDR2 is YFSETQ. Trimming removed 1 base from V and 1 base from J, with 6 bases in between. The CDR3 bases are TGCGCCAGCAGCTTGACAGAATCCTACGAGCAGTACTTC. As protein: CASSLTESYEQYF. The whole variable domain, filled in from reference TRBV5-1 and TRBJ2-7, reads KAGVTQTPRYLIKTRGQQVTLSCSPISGHRSVSWYQQTPGQGLQFLFEYFSETQRNKGNFPGRFSGRQFSNSRSEMNVSTLELGDSALYLCASSLTESYEQYFGPGTRLTVT.

The gene calls are TRBV27 and TRBJ2-7; a possible D gene is TRBD2 (6 bases). The germline CDR1 and CDR2 sequences are MNHEY and SMNVEV (reference sequence). Trimming pared 2 bases from V and 4 bases from J, leaving 12 bases between. The CDR3 covers 14 residues. CDR3 loop: CASSLGTSVYEQYF. The DNA of the CDR3 is TGTGCCAGCAGTTTAGGGACTTCAGTATACGAGCAGTACTTC.

This rearrangement joins TRBV6-5 to TRBJ2-7; D possibly corresponds to TRBD1 (6 bases). V shed 5 bases and J shed 6 bases, with 14 bases lying between them. Germline CDR1 is MNHEY and CDR2 is SVGAGI. This CDR3 is 13 amino acids long. CDR3 in amino acids: CASSNPQGREQYF. CDR3 sequence (DNA): TGTGCCAGCAGTAACCCACAGGGACGCGAGCAGTACTTC.

The chain uses TRBV5-4 and TRBJ1-2; TRBD1 matches at 7 bases. CDR1 SGHNT and CDR2 YYREEE come from the germline V gene (reference sequence). The CDR3 sequence is 14 residues long. After removal of 4 bases from V and 7 bases from J, the junction contained 10 bases not matched to a gene. CDR3 DNA: TGTGCCAGCAGCCCAGAGACAGGGTTTGGTGGCTACACCTTC. Residues: CASSPETGFGGYTF.

This clone was seen a single time. The chain carries TRBV5-1 and TRBJ2-7; TRBD2 might be the D (6 bases). Trimming shortened V by 2 bases and J by 2 bases, and 14 bases separated the two germline ends. The germline V gene encodes CDR1 SGHRS and CDR2 YFSETQ. The CDR3 is 15 amino acids. This chain's CDR3 is CASSLPGGSPYEQYF. The CDR3 nucleotides read TGCGCCAGCAGCTTACCCGGGGGTAGCCCCTACGAGCAGTACTTC.

This clone was observed a handful of times. The chain has TRBV7-2 and TRBJ2-7; 10 bases map to TRBD2. With V trimmed by 5 bases and J by 5 bases, 9 bases remained unmatched. Germline CDR1 and CDR2: SGHTA and FQGNSA. This CDR3 is 15 amino acids long. The CDR3 spells CASSAGLAGEDEQYF. The CDR3 DNA is TGTGCCAGCAGCGCTGGGCTAGCGGGGGAGGACGAGCAGTACTTC.